Below, 5 T cell receptor beta chains from the same sample are listed, as sequenced in a study of T cell clones after liver transplantation (dated by TCRdb to the late 2010s). To prepare the library, the immunoSEQ multiplex PCR assay was applied. TCRdb obtained this table from immuneACCESS and retained in-frame rearrangements with V and J assigned. These tables miss some clones; where compared with another copy, unresolved V genes account for less than half of the shortfall, and the remainder is unexplained. Counted in this sample were 95,000 to 110,000 clones; about 81% of them appeared once. Jointly, the top ten make up around 2.9% of the sample. Sequencing was performed on CD4+ T cells from blood, taken about 50 months after liver transplant. All receptors derive from a human patient who received a liver transplant. Some T cells may originate with the graft donor following a transplant.

The CDR3 DNA reads as TGCGCCAGCAGCCACCCGGAGCGGGAGAGGCAGTATTTT. Translated: CASSHPERERQYF. This chain links TRBV5-1 with TRBJ2-3; 8 bases match TRBD2. The V gene end was trimmed by 4 bases and the J gene end by 11 bases; junction bases not matched to a gene: 9. In germline, CDR1 is SGHRS, CDR2 YFSETQ. CDR3 length: 13 residues.

The chain combines TRBV29-1 with TRBJ1-4; D gene ambiguous. This CDR3 comprises 17 residues. The germline V gene has CDR1 SQVTM and CDR2 ANQGSEA. Trimming pared 0 bases from V and 0 bases from J, leaving 14 bases between. CDR3 sequence reads: CSVEDPKGLSTNEKLFF. Here the CDR3 DNA reads TGCAGCGTTGAAGATCCGAAGGGTCTTTCAACTAATGAAAAACTGTTTTTT.

This clone was seen a single time. The chain is built from TRBV2 and TRBJ2-1; D unresolved. V was trimmed by 8 bases and J by 6 bases, leaving 17 bases between them. This CDR3 is built from 14 residues. CDR1 SNHLY and CDR2 FYNNEI come from the germline V gene. CDR3 sequence (DNA): TGTGCCAGCGGGGATAGTACGAAGAGCAATGAGCAGTTCTTC. Protein: CASGDSTKSNEQFF.

The V call is TRBV7-8, the J call TRBJ2-7; TRBD1 aligns across 10 bases. CDR3 length: 18 amino acids. From germline, CDR1 is SGHVS and CDR2 FQNEAQ. V shed 5 bases, J shed 7 bases, and the junction held 20 bases outside the gene matches. This CDR3 is CASSPRDRGLGSSREQYF. The CDR3 bases are TGTGCCAGCAGCCCCCGGGACAGGGGATTAGGGTCCTCTAGGGAGCAGTACTTC.

The chain carries TRBV27 and TRBJ1-4; 7 positions match TRBD1. J gave up 3 bases and V 3 bases, and 4 bases lay outside the gene matches. This CDR3 region has 15 residues. CDR1 is MNHEY and CDR2 is SMNVEV in the germline V gene (reference sequence). The CDR3, as DNA: TGTGCCAGCAGTTTGGGACAGCTCCCTAATGAAAAACTGTTTTTT. Translation: CASSLGQLPNEKLFF.